One and the same sample provided the 25 T cell receptor beta chains below, sequenced in a study of blood T cells in healthy people across ages. Sample-barcoded 5' priming and a J-beta primer mix drove a second PCR of roughly 6 to 12 cycles. TCRdb re-called the 5' RACE reads through MiXCR, storing one row per CDR3 protein. The data hold some 1.4 million distinct CDR3 sequences, with roughly 40% observed a single time. Sequenced input: blood. Source of these receptors: a woman between 18 and 30 years old in good health.

The sample holds a few counts of this clonotype. V and J are TRBV4-1 and TRBJ2-5; TRBD2 is a possible D gene (5 bases). The CDR3 has 15 residues. Trimming cost V 4 bases and J 3 bases, with 15 bases left between them. Looked up from germline, CDR1 is MGHRA and CDR2 is YSYEKL. The CDR3 bases are TGCGCCAGCAGCCTAACGGCAGTAGCGAAAGAGACCCAGTACTTC. It translates to CASSLTAVAKETQYF.

There are a few counts of this clonotype. The chain has TRBV10-3 and TRBJ2-5; D perhaps matches TRBD1 (6 bases). The CDR3 length is 12 residues. V was clipped by 4 bases and J by 4 bases, with 7 bases between them. Germline assignment: CDR1 ENHRY and CDR2 SYGVKD. CDR3 amino acids: CAISGGGETQYF. DNA of the CDR3: TGTGCCATCAGTGGAGGGGGAGAGACCCAGTACTTC.

The chain is built from TRBV4-1 and TRBJ2-1; D is unresolved. This CDR3 is built from 15 residues. V was shortened by 5 bases and J by 8 bases, with 19 bases between the two germline ends. Germline values: CDR1 MGHRA, CDR2 YSYEKL. DNA of the CDR3: TGCGCCAGCAGCGCACCAAGGGTGTTGGGGTATGAGCAGTTCTTC. The encoded protein is CASSAPRVLGYEQFF.

The chain couples TRBV3-1 to TRBJ2-7, with D possibly being TRBD1 or TRBD2 (5 bases each). The CDR3 consists of 15 residues. Trimming cost V 1 base and J 2 bases, with 12 bases left between them. Germline CDR1 and CDR2: LGHDT and YNNKEL (reference sequence). The CDR3 region has the DNA TGTGCCAGCAGCCAAGTGACGAGGGGCCCCTACGAGCAGTACTTC. Translation gives CASSQVTRGPYEQYF.

This clonotype has at least ten counts. The chain uses TRBV7-2 and TRBJ2-3; 8 bases align to TRBD2. Trimming cost V 5 bases and J 2 bases; bases outside gene matches: 12. CDR1 and CDR2 (germline): SGHTA, FQGNSA. This CDR3 has 17 amino acids. The CDR3 reads CASSPRSGRGYTDTQYF. CDR3 sequence (DNA): TGTGCCAGCAGCCCTAGGAGCGGGAGAGGATACACAGATACGCAGTATTTT.

This chain connects TRBV5-5 to TRBJ2-1, with 8 positions matching TRBD2. V dropped 0 bases and J dropped 10; count of bases not matched to a gene: 15. The CDR3 runs 17 residues. Germline V CDR1 and CDR2: SGHKS, YYEKEE (reference sequence). The CDR3 loop is CASSLAFAGGLLYEQFF. DNA for the CDR3: TGTGCCAGCAGCTTGGCATTCGCGGGAGGCTTGCTATACGAGCAGTTCTTC.

The chain employs TRBV3-1 and TRBJ2-3; a weak D match, TRBD2 (6 bases). The V and J ends lost 7 bases and 5 bases respectively, with 16 bases between them. There are 14 residues in the CDR3. CDR1 is LGHDT, CDR2 YNNKEL, per germline (reference sequence). The CDR3 region is CASTMEGLGDTQYF. The CDR3 DNA reads TGTGCCAGCACGATGGAGGGTCTTGGAGATACGCAGTATTTT.

Of note for this clonotype: A junction end diverges from the germline sequence, so it may reflect a read error. This sequence joins TRBV5-1 and TRBJ2-2, with TRBD1 matching over 12 bases. Germline V gene data show CDR1 as SGHRS and CDR2 as YFSETQ. The CDR3 length is 15 residues. CDR3 in amino acids: CASRLGQGATGELFF. The CDR3 nucleotides read TGCGCCAGCAGATTGGGACAGGGGGCGACCGGGGAGCTGTTTTTT.

The J gene is TRBJ2-1, the V gene TRBV5-4; D gene uncertain. The length of the CDR3 is 12 residues. Trimming took 6 bases from V and 6 from J, leaving 10 bases between them. CDR1 SGHNT and CDR2 YYREEE come from the germline V gene (reference sequence). This chain's CDR3 is CASTTPGNEQFF. The CDR3 DNA reads as TGTGCCAGCACCACCCCGGGCAATGAGCAGTTCTTC.

A note on this clonotype: One end of the junction varies from germline; a read error may be responsible. The V gene is TRBV12-3 or TRBV12-4, the J gene TRBJ2-7; D gene unclear. The CDR3 is made up of 14 amino acids. In DNA form, the CDR3 reads TGTGCCAGCAGTTTACGGTTAACTGGCTACGGGCAGTACTTC. This translates into CASSLRLTGYGQYF.

This clonotype was counted only a few times. The gene calls are TRBV10-3 and TRBJ2-7; D unresolved. V was cut by 10 bases and J by 5 bases, with 18 bases left in between. The CDR3 covers 13 residues. CDR1 is ENHRY and CDR2 is SYGVKD in the germline V gene. For the CDR3, the DNA is TGTGCCACGACTGGACGTCTCACCGACGAGCAGTACTTC. This gives the protein CATTGRLTDEQYF.

The genes are TRBV12-3 or TRBV12-4 and TRBJ1-5; D is possibly TRBD1 (5 bases). The ends were cut back, 6 bases at V and 6 bases at J, with 12 bases in the middle. This CDR3 is built from 13 residues. This CDR3 is CASRRRQLQPQHF. The CDR3 DNA sequence: TGTGCCAGCAGACGGAGACAGCTTCAGCCCCAGCATTTT.

This clonotype has more than one count but fewer than ten. The chain is built from TRBV12-3 or TRBV12-4 and TRBJ2-1; D gene ambiguous. The CDR3 runs 14 residues. V was clipped by 1 base and J by 3 bases, with 7 bases between them. CDR3 amino acids: CASSLDLVYNEQFF. CDR3 DNA: TGTGCCAGCAGTTTAGACCTAGTCTACAATGAGCAGTTCTTC.

The chain recombines TRBV6-1 with TRBJ1-2; the D is unclear. The CDR3 length is 12 residues. V shed 0 bases and J shed 8 bases, with 7 bases lying between them. Germline V gene data show CDR1 as MNHNS and CDR2 as SASEGT. The CDR3 reads CASSEAFTGYTF. In DNA form, the CDR3 reads TGTGCCAGCAGTGAAGCCTTCACAGGCTACACCTTC.

The sample holds one count of this clonotype. The chain combines TRBV7-9 with TRBJ1-4, with D hard to call. Germline assignment: CDR1 SEHNR and CDR2 FQNEAQ (reference sequence). Trimming removed 11 bases at V and 8 bases at J, with 12 bases between. The length of the CDR3 is 11 residues. In DNA, the CDR3 is TGTGCCCATCGTGCGGGGGAAAAACTGTTTTTT. It codes for CAHRAGEKLFF.

This chain links TRBV4-3 with TRBJ2-3; D gene unclear. This CDR3 spans 15 amino acids. Trimming took 2 bases from V and 1 from J, leaving 10 bases between them. In germline, CDR1 is LGHNA, CDR2 YSLEER. The CDR3 nucleotides are TGCGCCAGCAGCCAATTATGGCGTGGCACAGATACGCAGTATTTT. Residues: CASSQLWRGTDTQYF.

This chain connects TRBV12-3 or TRBV12-4 to TRBJ2-5; D is tentatively TRBD1 or TRBD2 (5 bases each). Trimming removed 9 bases at V and 4 bases at J, with 15 bases between. The CDR3 runs to 13 residues. CDR3 loop: CASSAVGAETQYF. For the CDR3, the DNA is TGTGCCAGTAGTGCAGTCGGGGCAGAGACCCAGTACTTC.

V and J are TRBV7-6 and TRBJ2-7; 9 nucleotides match TRBD1. The J call may not be correct, given that the DNA end is closer to TRBJ2-5. The CDR3 has 18 amino acids. Germline CDR1 is SGHVS and CDR2 is FNYEAQ. This chain's CDR3 is CASSLAWDRAGIMETQYF. The CDR3 DNA is TGTGCCAGCAGCTTAGCGTGGGACAGGGCAGGGATTATGGAGACCCAGTACTTC.

The chain uses TRBV3-1 and TRBJ2-7; no definite D call. Germline V gene sequence: CDR1 LGHDT, CDR2 YNNKEL (reference sequence). The CDR3 covers 15 residues. The V end was cut by 1 base, the J end by 5 bases, with 15 bases between. DNA for the CDR3: TGTGCCAGCAGCCAAGTTAAGGCCTCCTGGAACGAGCAGTACTTC. Its translation is CASSQVKASWNEQYF.

The J gene is TRBJ2-1, the V gene TRBV11-2, with TRBD2 matching 7 bases. The CDR3 is made up of 17 amino acids. Per the germline V gene, CDR1 is SGHAT and CDR2 is FQNNGV. J gave up 2 bases and V 1 base, and 8 bases lay outside the gene matches. As DNA, the CDR3 is TGTGCCAGCAGCTTAGCGGCGGGAGAGTTGACCTACAATGAGCAGTTCTTC. Translation: CASSLAAGELTYNEQFF.

V is TRBV3-1 and J is TRBJ2-4, with 8 bases matching TRBD1. The better agreement between TRBJ2-7 and the DNA end casts doubt on the J call. Germline assignment: CDR1 LGHDT and CDR2 YNNKEL (reference sequence). CDR3 length: 13 amino acids. CDR3 nucleotides: TGTGCCAGCAGCCACCCGGACAGGGACGAGCAGTACTTC. Residues: CASSHPDRDEQYF.

The chain couples TRBV6-5 to TRBJ2-5, with D possibly TRBD2 on 6 matching bases. Gene TRBJ2-7 matches the end of the DNA better, so the J call may be wrong. This CDR3 has 14 residues. Germline CDR1 and CDR2: MNHEY and SVGAGI. Here the CDR3 reads CASSAAGRRYEQYF. In DNA, the CDR3 is TGTGCCAGCAGTGCTGCGGGACGTCGGTACGAGCAGTACTTC.

This clonotype was seen many times. The chain links TRBV29-1 to TRBJ2-1; 8 nucleotides match TRBD1. CDR3 length: 13 amino acids. CDR1 is SQVTM, CDR2 ANQGSEA, per germline. Trimming took 6 bases from V and 5 from J; bases not matched to a gene: 6. This CDR3 is CSVDRGPNNEQFF. CDR3 DNA: TGCAGCGTAGACAGGGGTCCGAACAATGAGCAGTTCTTC.

In its sample, this clonotype was seen a few times. The chain is built from TRBV7-2 and TRBJ1-2, with no clear D. CDR1 is SGHTA and CDR2 is FQGNSA in the germline V gene. The CDR3 length is 14 residues. With 1 base removed from V and 5 bases from J, the gap between germline ends came to 11 bases. The CDR3 region is CASSLGLILYGYTF. The DNA for the CDR3 is TGTGCCAGCAGCTTAGGACTCATCCTATATGGCTACACCTTC.

The chain is built from TRBV7-8 and TRBJ1-2, with 8 bases lining up with TRBD1. This CDR3 has 15 amino acids. Trimming took 1 base from V and 5 from J; bases not matched to a gene: 6. CDR1 and CDR2 (germline): SGHVS, FQNEAQ. CDR3 loop: CASSLEGRQGYGYTF. Written as DNA, the CDR3 is TGTGCCAGCAGCTTAGAGGGACGACAGGGGTATGGCTACACCTTC.